This is a list of T cell receptor beta chains from one sample in a study of blood T cell repertoires in COVID-19. Data came from immunoSEQ multiplex PCR; TCRdb stores just in-frame clones and leaves some out. The sample carries about 340,000 clones, about 83% recorded once. The sequenced sample was peripheral blood. The receptors stem from a man under 40 with active or convalescent COVID-19. The conserved cysteine and the conserved F or W are not part of the CDR3 here. The order of the fields is CDR3 length, J gene, V gene, CDR3 protein.

14 | TRBJ2-3 | TRBV6-6 | ASSYSVGTGTDTQY
11 | TRBJ1-4 | TRBV2 | ASSDLSFEKLF
11 | TRBJ2-5 | TRBV12-3/TRBV12-4 | ASSFQYQETQY
13 | TRBJ1-3 | TRBV5-6 | ASSLAGHSGNTIY
11 | TRBJ1-4 | TRBV6-1 | ASSELGVEKLF
12 | TRBJ1-5 | TRBV20-1 | SASEGGSNQPQH
13 | TRBJ2-7 | TRBV7-8 | ASSPPGNRLYEQY
13 | TRBJ2-7 | TRBV27 | ASSSPGTFLFEQY
15 | TRBJ2-2 | TRBV19 | ASILGSGGADIGELF
13 | TRBJ2-3 | TRBV30 | AWSVLRGQTDTQY
14 | TRBJ2-3 | TRBV6-2/TRBV6-3 | ASSYSGTSPTDTQY
13 | TRBJ1-2 | TRBV11-3 | ASSLSGQGVYGYT
10 | TRBJ2-7 | TRBV14 | ASSQGQYEQY
11 | TRBJ1-4 | TRBV12-5 | ATEGASNEKLF
14 | TRBJ2-1 | TRBV19 | ASSIWELGLGNEQF
10 | TRBJ2-5 | TRBV30 | AWARRGETQY
13 | TRBJ1-1 | TRBV5-1 | ASSLVPGMNTEAF
13 | TRBJ1-5 | TRBV19 | ASSLRDRVVQPQH
14 | TRBJ2-7 | TRBV5-1 | ASSLVGRGAQNEQY
13 | TRBJ1-6 | TRBV10-3 | AISPLQGSSSPLH
13 | TRBJ2-2 | TRBV5-5 | ASSYRGRTAGELF
13 | TRBJ1-4 | TRBV19 | ASSISTVPNEKLF
13 | TRBJ2-2 | TRBV28 | ASSSLAGGTGELF
12 | TRBJ2-1 | TRBV18 | ASSPNSVGDEQF
13 | TRBJ2-6 | TRBV27 | ASSREFSGANVLT
13 | TRBJ1-2 | TRBV19 | ASSRFPGETRGYT
12 | TRBJ2-7 | TRBV3-1/TRBV3-2 | ASSQKGIGYEQY
11 | TRBJ2-7 | TRBV30 | AWSTGGTYEQY
14 | TRBJ1-4 | TRBV18 | ASSPASGTGAEKLF
13 | TRBJ2-7 | TRBV11-2 | ASSQGTSGGYEQY
13 | TRBJ2-7 | TRBV28 | ASSFFPGLTYEQY
15 | TRBJ2-7 | TRBV15 | ATSRDPGHLDSYEQY
13 | TRBJ1-3 | TRBV19 | ASSIRRGTGNTIY
13 | TRBJ2-2 | TRBV4-3 | ASSQGAQATGELF
12 | TRBJ1-2 | TRBV9 | ASSVEPGPYGYT
16 | TRBJ1-1 | TRBV13 | ATKQTAGRRYQSTEAF
12 | TRBJ2-5 | TRBV21-1 | ASSKWRGRETQY
14 | TRBJ2-1 | TRBV7-2 | ASSSYRGALYNEQF
12 | TRBJ1-4 | TRBV28 | ASNPGQGDEKLF